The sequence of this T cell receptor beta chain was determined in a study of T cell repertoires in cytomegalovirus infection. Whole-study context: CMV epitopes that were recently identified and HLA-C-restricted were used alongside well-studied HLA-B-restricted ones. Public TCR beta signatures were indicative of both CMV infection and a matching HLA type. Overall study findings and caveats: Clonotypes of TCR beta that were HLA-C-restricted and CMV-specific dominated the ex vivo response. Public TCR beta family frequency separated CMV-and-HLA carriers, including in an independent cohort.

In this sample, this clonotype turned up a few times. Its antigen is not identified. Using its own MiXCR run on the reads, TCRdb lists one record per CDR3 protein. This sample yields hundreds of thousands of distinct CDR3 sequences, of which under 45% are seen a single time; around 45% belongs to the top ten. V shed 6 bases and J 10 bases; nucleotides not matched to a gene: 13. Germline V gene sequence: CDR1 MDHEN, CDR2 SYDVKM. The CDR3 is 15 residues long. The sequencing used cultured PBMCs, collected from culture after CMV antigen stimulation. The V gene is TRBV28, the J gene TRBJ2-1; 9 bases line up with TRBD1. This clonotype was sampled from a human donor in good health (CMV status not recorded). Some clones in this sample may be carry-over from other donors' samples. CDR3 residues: CASRHTPGQGREQFF. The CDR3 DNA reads TGTGCCAGCAGACATACCCCGGGACAGGGCCGCGAGCAGTTCTTC.